What follows is one T cell receptor (beta chain) and its context. Its antigen remains unidentified. No much larger clone exists at a distance of one base, and base qualities are not known. The method was the immunoSEQ multiplex PCR assay. TCRdb took this table from immuneACCESS and kept in-frame rearrangements with V and J called. Such tables lack part of the clones; where checked against another copy, unresolved V genes explain under half of the gap, and the rest is unexplained. The table for this sample lists under 450,000 clones; around 90% of them were counted only once. 5.5% to 8% of the sample lies in the top ten. These data are taken from a study of control samples from healthy donors and cancer patients (TCRdb year 2020). Material: PBMCs. The clonotype originates from a man in his forties with head and neck cancer.

The CDR3 loop reads CASSTGLAAITYNEQFF. The DNA sequence is as follows: TGTGCCAGCAGCACGGGACTAGCGGCGATTACCTACAATGAGCAGTTCTTC. The chain employs TRBV7-9 and TRBJ2-1, and 11 junction bases match TRBD2. Trimming takes 5 bases off V and 2 bases off J; junction bases not matched to a gene: 8. In the germline V gene (reference sequence), CDR1 corresponds to SEHNR and CDR2 to FQNEAQ. The CDR3 spans 17 residues, from the cysteine through the phenylalanine. The only DNA kept is the CDR3, 51 bases in frame from the first base. Outside the CDR3, residues come from the reference TRBV7-9 and TRBJ2-1 proteins, so the full variable domain is: DTGVSQNPRHKITKRGQNVTFRCDPISEHNRLYWYRQTLGQGPEFLTYFQNEAQLEKSRLLSDRFSAERPKGSFSTLEIQRTEQGDSAMYLCASSTGLAAITYNEQFFGPGTRLTVL.